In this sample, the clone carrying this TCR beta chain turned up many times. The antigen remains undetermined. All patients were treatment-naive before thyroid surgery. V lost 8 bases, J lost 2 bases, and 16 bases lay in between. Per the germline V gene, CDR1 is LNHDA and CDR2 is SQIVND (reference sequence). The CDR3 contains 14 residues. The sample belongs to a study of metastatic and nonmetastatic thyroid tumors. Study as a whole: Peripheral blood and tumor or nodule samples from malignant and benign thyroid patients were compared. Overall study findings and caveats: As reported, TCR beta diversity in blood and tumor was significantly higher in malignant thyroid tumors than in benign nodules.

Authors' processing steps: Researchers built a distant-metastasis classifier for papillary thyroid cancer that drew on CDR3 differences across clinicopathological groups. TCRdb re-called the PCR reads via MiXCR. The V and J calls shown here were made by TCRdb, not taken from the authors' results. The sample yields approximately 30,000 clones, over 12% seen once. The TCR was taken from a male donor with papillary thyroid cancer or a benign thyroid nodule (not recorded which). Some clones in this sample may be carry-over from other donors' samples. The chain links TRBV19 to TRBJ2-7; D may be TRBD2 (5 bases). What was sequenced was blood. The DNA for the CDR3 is TGTGCCAGTTCTTATCTGACTAACCCCTACGAGCAGTACTTC. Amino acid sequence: CASSYLTNPYEQYF.